These 9 T cell receptor beta chains were all obtained from the same sample, sequenced in a study of cytomegalovirus exposure and HLA in healthy donors. PCR used 60 Vbeta primers and 13 Jbeta primers. Assay: immunoSEQ multiplex PCR; the TCRdb copy retains only in-frame clones and omits some. The table records about 150,000 clones, 70% to 80% of them present only once. Specimen: PBMCs. These TCRs come from a man aged 25-45 years in good health and CMV-seropositive.

This clone has more than one count but fewer than ten. V and J are TRBV5-1 and TRBJ1-4, with unresolved D. Germline V gene lookup returns CDR1 SGHRS and CDR2 YFSETQ. Deletions cut 4 bases from V and 0 bases from J, with 10 bases between. CDR3 size: 15 residues. CDR3 nucleotide sequence: TGCGCCAGCAGCCTCGACACTGCAACTAATGAAAAACTGTTTTTT. It is translated as CASSLDTATNEKLFF. The complete variable domain, with remaining parts taken from reference TRBV5-1 and TRBJ1-4, reads KAGVTQTPRYLIKTRGQQVTLSCSPISGHRSVSWYQQTPGQGLQFLFEYFSETQRNKGNFPGRFSGRQFSNSRSEMNVSTLELGDSALYLCASSLDTATNEKLFFGSGTQLSVL.

The chain couples TRBV7-8 to TRBJ1-5; D gene unclear. The V end was cut by 1 base, the J end by 4 bases, with 8 bases between. The CDR3 loop spans 14 amino acids. Germline values: CDR1 SGHVS, CDR2 FQNEAQ. CDR3 DNA sequence: TGTGCCAGCAGCTTAGGTACTCTTAATCAGCCCCAGCATTTT. Protein sequence: CASSLGTLNQPQHF.

The rearrangement joins TRBV5-5 to TRBJ1-2; possible D gene TRBD1, 5 bases. CDR1 is SGHKS and CDR2 is YYEKEE in the germline V gene (reference sequence). V was trimmed by 3 bases and J by 2 bases, leaving 11 bases between them. The CDR3 sequence is 14 residues long. CDR3 bases: TGTGCCAGCAGCTCTTGGGGGGAGAACTATGGCTACACCTTC. Its translation is CASSSWGENYGYTF. Full variable domain (missing parts from reference TRBV5-5 and TRBJ1-2): DAGVTQSPTHLIKTRGQQVTLRCSPISGHKSVSWYQQVLGQGPQFIFQYYEKEERGRGNFPDRFSARQFPNYSSELNVNALLLGDSALYLCASSSWGENYGYTFGSGTRLTVV.

There are a few counts of this clone. The V call is TRBV9, the J call TRBJ2-5, with D maybe TRBD2 (6 bases). The CDR3 has 16 residues. Trimming took off 3 bases at V and 5 bases at J, with 20 bases between the two ends. The germline V gene has CDR1 SGDLS and CDR2 YYNGEE. The CDR3 sequence is CASSARLVGTWETQYF. The CDR3 nucleotides read TGTGCCAGCAGCGCTCGACTAGTCGGGACTTGGGAGACCCAGTACTTC.

This rearrangement joins TRBV27 to TRBJ2-1; 8 nucleotides agree with TRBD1. V lost 4 bases and J lost 9; bases outside the gene matches: 8. Germline lookup yields CDR1 MNHEY and CDR2 SMNVEV (reference sequence). This CDR3 has 14 residues. CDR3 amino acids: CASSSRDRFVEQFF. CDR3 nucleotides: TGTGCCAGCAGTTCCCGGGACAGGTTTGTTGAGCAGTTCTTC.

This chain connects TRBV9 to TRBJ1-3, with D possibly being TRBD1 (6 bases). V lost 0 bases to trimming and J lost 0 bases, with 13 bases between them. In germline, CDR1 is SGDLS, CDR2 YYNGEE. The CDR3 contains 17 residues. The CDR3 is CASSVAAGVSSGNTIYF. The CDR3 DNA is TGTGCCAGCAGCGTAGCTGCAGGGGTGAGCTCTGGAAACACCATATATTTT.

This chain connects TRBV5-6 to TRBJ2-1, with a weak D call TRBD1 (6 bases). This CDR3 comprises 16 residues. Trimming took off 0 bases at V and 0 bases at J, with 10 bases between the two ends. In germline, CDR1 is SGHDT, CDR2 YYEEEE. The CDR3 is CASSLEGRGSYNEQFF. The CDR3 nucleotides are TGTGCCAGCAGCTTGGAGGGCAGGGGCTCCTACAATGAGCAGTTCTTC.

The chain carries TRBV4-2 and TRBJ2-1; 8 nucleotides match TRBD2. The trim removed 0 bases at V and 0 bases at J, leaving 4 bases unmatched. There are 17 residues in the CDR3. Germline V gene sequence: CDR1 LGHNA, CDR2 YNFKEQ. The CDR3 DNA is TGTGCCAGCAGCCAAGATGGAAGCGGGAGCTCCTACAATGAGCAGTTCTTC. Translated, it gives CASSQDGSGSSYNEQFF.

The rearrangement joins TRBV14 to TRBJ2-6; 7 positions agree with TRBD1. The ends lost 3 bases at V and 2 bases at J; junction bases unmatched: 4. The CDR3 is made up of 16 amino acids. Germline V gives CDR1 SGHDN, CDR2 FVKESK. This CDR3 reads CASSHQTGAGANVLTF. In nucleotides, the CDR3 is TGTGCCAGCAGCCATCAAACAGGGGCTGGGGCCAACGTCCTGACTTTC.